This T cell receptor (beta chain) comes out of a study of CD8+ T cells in alopecia areata. Extracted from the samples, RNA was reverse transcribed into cDNA to serve as the sequencing template. Repertoires were generated with immunoSEQ multiplex PCR, while TCRdb's copy carries only in-frame clones and drops some. The sample includes 150,000 to 200,000 clones, approximately 56% seen only once; the top ten take roughly 14%. This CDR3 has 15 residues. V shed 4 bases and J 5 bases; nucleotides not matched to a gene: 12. Germline assignment: CDR1 SQVTM and CDR2 ANQGSEA. The clonotype was recovered from a human donor with alopecia areata. The source was CD4+ T cells sorted from blood, collected at week 0. The rearrangement joins TRBV29-1 to TRBJ2-5; TRBD2 agrees at 8 bases. This chain's CDR3 is CSVASAGGRFETQYF. In DNA form, the CDR3 reads TGCAGCGTTGCTTCTGCGGGGGGTCGTTTTGAGACCCAGTACTTC.